These 22 T cell receptor beta chains originate from one sample sequenced in a study of T cells after yellow fever vaccination. One entry per CDR3 protein results from TCRdb running MiXCR on the 5' RACE reads. The table lists about 330,000 distinct CDR3 sequences, approximately 8% of them singletons. The sequencing here drew on PBMCs, taken about 41 days after the first yellow fever vaccination. These TCRs come from a man younger than 35 who received the YFV17D yellow fever vaccine.

This clonotype came up a few times. The J gene is TRBJ1-1, the V gene TRBV20-1; D unresolved. Germline-derived CDR1 and CDR2 are DFQATT and SNEGSKA (reference sequence). The CDR3 totals 11 residues. The V and J ends lost 6 bases and 3 bases respectively, with 8 bases between them. CDR3 in amino acids: CSAGGDTEAFF. CDR3 DNA: TGCAGTGCAGGCGGGGACACTGAAGCTTTCTTT.

In its sample, this clonotype was seen a few times. The chain links TRBV20-1 to TRBJ1-1; D is uncertain. CDR1 is DFQATT, CDR2 SNEGSKA, per germline (reference sequence). The CDR3 length is 13 residues. The V and J ends lost 3 bases and 7 bases respectively, with 15 bases between them. CDR3 in amino acids: CSASPPDRFEAFF. The CDR3 DNA sequence: TGCAGTGCTAGCCCCCCTGACCGGTTTGAAGCTTTCTTT.

This clonotype has just a few counts. The chain links TRBV30 to TRBJ1-6; 7 bases line up with TRBD1. Losses at the gene ends were 2 bases for V and 5 bases for J; bases not matched to a gene: 6. Germline values: CDR1 GTSNPN, CDR2 SVGIG (reference sequence). The CDR3 totals 15 residues. In nucleotides, the CDR3 is TGTGCCTGGAGTCTTCCCGGGACAGATAATTCACCCCTCCACTTT. Protein sequence: CAWSLPGTDNSPLHF.

V is TRBV10-3 and J is TRBJ1-6; D call uncertain. Trimming removed 6 bases at V and 6 bases at J, with 6 bases between. CDR3 length: 12 residues. Germline V CDR1 and CDR2: ENHRY, SYGVKD. CDR3 loop: CAISAANSPLHF. In DNA, the CDR3 is TGTGCCATCAGCGCCGCTAATTCACCCCTCCACTTT.

A few counts support this clonotype. The V gene is TRBV28, the J gene TRBJ2-5; 7 bases match TRBD2. The junction had 4 bases not matched to a gene; V was cut back by 5 bases and J by 4 bases. Germline V CDR1 and CDR2: MDHEN, SYDVKM. This CDR3 comprises 13 residues. CDR3 coding DNA: TGTGCCAGCAGTGTGTGGGAGGGAGAGACCCAGTACTTC. Translating it yields CASSVWEGETQYF. Combining the CDR3 with reference TRBV28 and TRBJ2-5 gives the whole variable domain DVKVTQSSRYLVKRTGEKVFLECVQDMDHENMFWYRQDPGLGLRLIYFSYDVKMKEKGDIPEGYSVSREKKERFSLILESASTNQTSMYLCASSVWEGETQYFGPGTRLLVL.

This clonotype showed up many times. The chain links TRBV5-1 to TRBJ2-5, with 11 nucleotides matching TRBD2. The CDR3 covers 16 residues. V shed 3 bases, J shed 4 bases, and the junction held 8 bases outside the gene matches. CDR1 and CDR2 (germline): SGHRS, YFSETQ. CDR3 nucleotides: TGCGCCAGCAGCTATAGCGGGGGGGCCTCAGGAGAGACCCAGTACTTC. Its translation is CASSYSGGASGETQYF.

This rearrangement joins TRBV28 to TRBJ1-5; TRBD1 aligns across 7 bases. V gave up 6 bases and J gave up 7 bases; unmatched junction bases: 15. CDR1 and CDR2 (germline): MDHEN, SYDVKM. The CDR3 is made up of 16 amino acids. The CDR3 region has the DNA TGTGCCAGCAGCCTGTCGGGACAGAGTTTTGAACAGCCCCAGCATTTT. Protein: CASSLSGQSFEQPQHF. Based on the CDR3 plus reference TRBV28 and TRBJ1-5, the full variable domain is DVKVTQSSRYLVKRTGEKVFLECVQDMDHENMFWYRQDPGLGLRLIYFSYDVKMKEKGDIPEGYSVSREKKERFSLILESASTNQTSMYLCASSLSGQSFEQPQHFGDGTRLSIL.

The table lists this clonotype with a few counts. The genes are TRBV5-1 and TRBJ1-5, with 7 bases that match TRBD1. V shed 5 bases, J shed 4 bases, and the junction held 6 bases outside the gene matches. Germline lookup yields CDR1 SGHRS and CDR2 YFSETQ. CDR3 size: 14 residues. CDR3 sequence reads: CASSQGDGNQPQHF. For the CDR3, the DNA is TGCGCCAGCAGTCAGGGGGACGGTAATCAGCCCCAGCATTTT. Filled out from reference TRBV5-1 and TRBJ1-5, the complete variable domain reads KAGVTQTPRYLIKTRGQQVTLSCSPISGHRSVSWYQQTPGQGLQFLFEYFSETQRNKGNFPGRFSGRQFSNSRSEMNVSTLELGDSALYLCASSQGDGNQPQHFGDGTRLSIL.

This clonotype has only a few counts. This chain joins TRBV6-1 and TRBJ2-3; TRBD2 is a possible D gene (7 bases). Trimming cost V 3 bases and J 4 bases, with 11 bases left between them. Germline V gene sequence: CDR1 MNHNS, CDR2 SASEGT. The CDR3 totals 14 residues. The chain's CDR3 is CASSERGGADTQYF. For the CDR3, the DNA is TGTGCCAGCAGTGAGAGGGGGGGTGCAGATACGCAGTATTTT.

This clonotype was detected once. In DNA, the CDR3 is TGTGCCAGCAGGACCGGGACAGGGACTTACGAGCAGTACGTC. Amino acid sequence: CASRTGTGTYEQYV. The genes are TRBV28 and TRBJ2-7; the match to TRBD1 covers 9 bases. The V gene's germline CDR1 is MDHEN and CDR2 SYDVKM. CDR3 length: 14 residues. J gave up 4 bases and V 6 bases, and 7 bases lay outside the gene matches.

The chain employs TRBV6-1 and TRBJ1-2; D remains unclear. Germline CDR1 and CDR2: MNHNS and SASEGT. The CDR3 has 12 amino acids. Trimming shortened V by 5 bases and J by 2 bases, and 6 bases separated the two germline ends. CDR3 in amino acids: CASSTVNYGYTF. The CDR3 DNA follows: TGTGCCAGCAGTACCGTCAACTATGGCTACACCTTC.

In its sample, this clonotype was seen a few times. The chain uses TRBV11-2 and TRBJ2-3, with 8 bases matching TRBD2. Germline V CDR1 and CDR2: SGHAT, FQNNGV. The J segment lost 6 bases and the V segment lost 3 bases, leaving 8 bases of the junction unmatched. The CDR3 sequence is 15 residues long. CDR3 protein: CASSLGTSSADTQYF. CDR3 DNA sequence: TGTGCCAGCAGCTTGGGGACTAGTAGCGCGGATACGCAGTATTTT.

This clonotype has just a few counts. The chain carries TRBV12-3 or TRBV12-4 and TRBJ2-7; D is possibly TRBD2 (6 bases). V lost 3 bases to trimming and J lost 5 bases, with 14 bases between them. The CDR3 runs 14 residues. For the CDR3, the DNA is TGTGCCAGCAGTTTGGGGGGTACTTTCCACGAGCAGTACTTC. This gives the protein CASSLGGTFHEQYF.

V and J are TRBV4-3 and TRBJ1-4; D unresolved. Trimming left V 6 bases short and J 5 bases short, with 16 bases between. Per the germline V gene, CDR1 is LGHNA and CDR2 is YSLEER. This CDR3 contains 15 residues. CDR3 DNA: TGCGCCAGCAGTCCTTCGGTATCGCTCAATGAAAAACTGTTTTTT. Its translation is CASSPSVSLNEKLFF.

This clonotype showed up just a few times. The chain employs TRBV7-2 and TRBJ1-6; D not certain. Germline V gene sequence: CDR1 SGHTA, CDR2 FQGNSA. The CDR3 covers 14 residues. Between the trimmed V and J ends, which lost 7 bases and 9 bases, there was a span of 16 bases. CDR3 loop: CASTKLSEGSPLHF. DNA for the CDR3: TGTGCCAGCACAAAACTCTCAGAGGGTTCACCCCTCCACTTT. Drawing the rest from reference TRBV7-2 and TRBJ1-6, the complete variable domain is GAGVSQSPSNKVTEKGKDVELRCDPISGHTALYWYRQSLGQGLEFLIYFQGNSAPDKSGLPSDRFSAERTGGSVSTLTIQRTQQEDSAVYLCASTKLSEGSPLHFGNGTRLTVT.

The chain employs TRBV3-1 and TRBJ2-3; tentatively, D is TRBD1 (5 bases). The CDR3 has 15 residues. With 3 bases removed from V and 3 bases from J, the gap between germline ends came to 13 bases. Germline V CDR1 and CDR2: LGHDT, YNNKEL (reference sequence). The CDR3: CASSQPTRQTDTQYF. The CDR3 DNA is TGTGCCAGCAGCCAGCCGACGAGACAGACAGATACGCAGTATTTT.

This clonotype was seen a few times. This chain links TRBV28 with TRBJ2-1; 8 bases agree with TRBD1. The CDR3 length is 15 residues. CDR1 is MDHEN and CDR2 is SYDVKM in the germline V gene. After removal of 3 bases from V and 6 bases from J, the junction contained 7 bases not matched to a gene. The CDR3 sequence is CASSFLDRAANEQFF. In nucleotides, the CDR3 is TGTGCCAGCAGTTTCTTGGACAGGGCGGCCAATGAGCAGTTCTTC.

This clonotype was seen many times. The gene calls are TRBV13 and TRBJ1-1, with D possibly being TRBD1 (6 bases). Germline V lookup: CDR1 PRHDT, CDR2 FYEKMQ (reference sequence). The CDR3 covers 13 residues. The V end lost 7 bases, the J end lost 0 bases, and 9 bases lay between the germline ends. The CDR3 sequence: CASNQGMNTEAFF. In nucleotides, the CDR3 is TGTGCCAGCAACCAGGGGATGAACACTGAAGCTTTCTTT.

The chain uses TRBV20-1 and TRBJ2-3, with 7 bases lining up with TRBD2. Germline CDR1 reads DFQATT; CDR2 reads SNEGSKA (reference sequence). CDR3 length: 15 amino acids. Losses at the gene ends were 3 bases for V and 2 bases for J; bases not matched to a gene: 8. This CDR3 reads CSARRAGIVTDTQYF. In nucleotides, the CDR3 is TGCAGTGCTAGGAGAGCGGGGATAGTCACAGATACGCAGTATTTT.

This clonotype was seen more than once but under ten times. The V gene is TRBV15, the J gene TRBJ1-6; possible D gene TRBD1, 5 bases. The CDR3 totals 18 residues. Germline V gene lookup returns CDR1 LNHNV and CDR2 YYDKDF (reference sequence). The V end lost 2 bases, the J end lost 5 bases, and 19 bases lay between the germline ends. Here the CDR3 reads CATSRYPYETVDNSPLHF. CDR3 nucleotides: TGTGCCACCAGCAGATACCCCTACGAGACAGTTGATAATTCACCCCTCCACTTT.

This clonotype was observed a handful of times. The chain uses TRBV7-2 and TRBJ2-1; 9 nucleotides agree with TRBD2. CDR1 and CDR2 (germline): SGHTA, FQGNSA. This CDR3 comprises 16 residues. V trimming: 1 base; J trimming: 3 bases; junction bases outside the gene matches: 4. The CDR3 nucleotides are TGTGCCAGCAGCTTAGGCGGGGGGGGGCACTACAATGAGCAGTTCTTC. It translates to CASSLGGGGHYNEQFF.

V gene TRBV20-1 combines with J gene TRBJ2-3; TRBD1 might be the D (5 bases). Germline V gene sequence: CDR1 DFQATT, CDR2 SNEGSKA (reference sequence). Trimming shortened V by 3 bases and J by 2 bases, and 15 bases separated the two germline ends. The CDR3 is made up of 15 amino acids. The CDR3 loop reads CSARPIAGHTDTQYF. In nucleotides, the CDR3 is TGCAGTGCTAGGCCCATTGCAGGGCACACAGATACGCAGTATTTT.